The following is a T cell receptor beta chain sequence with its context. This record belongs to a study of neoadjuvant nivolumab and ipilimumab in lung cancer. Repertoires were generated with immunoSEQ multiplex PCR, while TCRdb's copy carries only in-frame clones and drops some. Among roughly 7,300 clones, around 85% were seen once, and the ten largest hold around 7%. Germline V lookup: CDR1 SGHRS, CDR2 YFSETQ. The CDR3 is 15 residues long. Trimming removed 7 bases from V and 0 bases from J, with 16 bases in between. The chain joins TRBV5-1 to TRBJ1-1; no clear D. The specimen comprised tumor tissue, sampled after neoadjuvant nivolumab, alone or with ipilimumab, at or shortly before surgery. The clonotype was recovered from an adult with non-small cell lung cancer. This CDR3 reads CASGQGLSLNTEAFF. Here the CDR3 DNA reads TGCGCCAGCGGTCAAGGCCTGTCCCTGAACACTGAAGCTTTCTTT.